The 30 T cell receptor beta chains below were found in one sample sequenced in a study of T cell responses to AZD1222 COVID-19 vaccine. Assay used: immunoSEQ multiplex PCR; TCRdb lists only in-frame clones, some missing. In the table there are 150,000 to 200,000 clones, around nine tenths of which are singletons. The material was peripheral blood, obtained on day 0 of AZD1222 vaccination. The origin of the receptors is an adult in good health.

The chain carries TRBV5-1 and TRBJ1-5; 7 bases map to TRBD1. Germline loops: CDR1 SGHRS, CDR2 YFSETQ. This CDR3 contains 14 residues. V shed 4 bases, J shed 5 bases, and the junction held 6 bases outside the gene matches. The CDR3 spells CASSARQGDQPQHF. The DNA of the CDR3 is TGCGCCAGCAGCGCAAGACAGGGAGATCAGCCCCAGCATTTT.

The chain combines TRBV5-5 with TRBJ1-2; D gene ambiguous. The CDR3 is made up of 14 amino acids. Trimming took 0 bases from V and 2 from J, leaving 8 bases between them. Germline CDR1 and CDR2: SGHKS and YYEKEE (reference sequence). CDR3 DNA: TGTGCCAGCAGCTTGGGTGGGGTGAACTATGGCTACACCTTC. This encodes CASSLGGVNYGYTF.

The chain carries TRBV12-3 or TRBV12-4 and TRBJ1-2; the D is unclear. This CDR3 region has 12 residues. V was pared by 9 bases and J by 5 bases, with 13 bases between. The CDR3 sequence is CASSRRPYGYTF. The CDR3 nucleotides are TGTGCCAGTTCCCGACGCCCTTATGGCTACACCTTC.

CDR3 loop: CASSLPTGPPGDTQYF. The CDR3 nucleotides read TGTGCCAGCAGCTTGCCTACTGGTCCCCCAGGGGATACGCAGTATTTT. The chain joins TRBV5-6 to TRBJ2-3, with a possible D match to TRBD1 (5 bases). The germline V gene encodes CDR1 SGHDT and CDR2 YYEEEE. The CDR3 runs 16 residues. V was clipped by 1 base and J by 6 bases, with 18 bases between them.

Written as DNA, the CDR3 is TGTGCCAGCACCACAGGGGGCGGAGAAATGCGAGAGACCCAGTACTTC. It encodes CASTTGGGEMRETQYF. This chain connects TRBV3-1 (or the pseudogene TRBV3-2) to TRBJ2-5; 9 bases are shared with TRBD1. The CDR3 sequence is 16 residues long. CDR1 is LGHDT and CDR2 is YNNKEL in the germline V gene (reference sequence). J lost 4 bases, V lost 7 bases, and 13 bases had no gene match.

V usage is TRBV27 and J usage is TRBJ2-1, with D possibly being TRBD1 or TRBD2 (6 bases each). V lost 0 bases and J lost 4, with 13 bases in between. Per germline, CDR1 MNHEY and CDR2 SMNVEV (reference sequence). The CDR3 runs to 16 residues. The CDR3 is CASSLSPEGGYNEQFF. Written as DNA, the CDR3 is TGTGCCAGCAGTTTATCACCGGAGGGGGGTTACAATGAGCAGTTCTTC.

This chain connects TRBV30 to TRBJ2-6; TRBD1 aligns across 7 bases. V lost 1 base to trimming and J lost 11 bases; unmatched junction nucleotides: 2. The germline CDR1 and CDR2 sequences are GTSNPN and SVGIG (reference sequence). The CDR3 consists of 12 residues. The CDR3 bases are TGTGCCTGGAGTGAAGGACAGGACGTCCTGACTTTC. Translating gives CAWSEGQDVLTF. Based on the CDR3 plus reference TRBV30 and TRBJ2-6, the full variable domain is SQTIHQWPATLVQPVGSPLSLECTVEGTSNPNLYWYRQAAGRGLQLLFYSVGIGQISSEVPQNLSASRPQDRQFILSSKKLLLSDSGFYLCAWSEGQDVLTFGAGSRLTVL.

This sequence joins TRBV7-6 and TRBJ2-1; 8 bases match TRBD1. Germline trimming cut 5 bases from V and 8 bases from J; bases unmatched to any gene: 8. The CDR3 runs 14 residues. From germline, CDR1 is SGHVS and CDR2 FNYEAQ. The CDR3 DNA sequence: TGTGCCAGCAGCCCCCAAGACAGGGGCGATGAGCAGTTCTTC. Its translation: CASSPQDRGDEQFF.

The chain couples TRBV19 to TRBJ2-2; 8 bases are a match to TRBD2. This CDR3 is 15 amino acids long. The V and J ends lost 5 bases and 7 bases, in that order; junction bases with no gene match: 9. The germline gives CDR1 LNHDA, CDR2 SQIVND (reference sequence). This CDR3 reads CASSRRGANGGELFF. The DNA of the CDR3 is TGTGCCAGTAGTCGGCGGGGGGCCAACGGCGGGGAGCTGTTTTTT. Supplemented by reference TRBV19 and TRBJ2-2, the full variable domain reads DGGITQSPKYLFRKEGQNVTLSCEQNLNHDAMYWYRQDPGQGLRLIYYSQIVNDFQKGDIAEGYSVSREKKESFPLTVTSAQKNPTAFYLCASSRRGANGGELFFGEGSRLTVL.

This rearrangement joins TRBV20-1 to TRBJ2-1, with D possibly matching TRBD2 (6 bases). This CDR3 has 9 amino acids. V lost 5 bases, J lost 12 bases, and 8 bases lay in between. Germline values: CDR1 DFQATT, CDR2 SNEGSKA (reference sequence). The CDR3 spells CSAGEAQFF. CDR3 DNA: TGCAGTGCTGGGGAGGCGCAGTTCTTC.

The rearrangement uses TRBV4-3 and TRBJ1-2, with 11 bases aligning to TRBD1. Per germline, CDR1 LGHNA and CDR2 YSLEER. The CDR3 covers 15 residues. V lost 0 bases, J lost 5 bases, and 2 bases stayed unmatched. As DNA, the CDR3 is TGCGCCAGCAGCCAAGATGGGACAGGGGGGTATGGCTACACCTTC. Translation gives CASSQDGTGGYGYTF.

The rearrangement links TRBV6-5 to TRBJ1-1; D call uncertain. CDR3 length: 13 residues. Trimming removed 7 bases from V and 1 base from J, with 10 bases in between. Germline values: CDR1 MNHEY, CDR2 SVGAGI. The CDR3 DNA reads TGTGCCAGCATCCCTGGCTCGAACACTGAAGCTTTCTTT. Residues: CASIPGSNTEAFF.

The V and J genes are TRBV15 and TRBJ1-5; tentative D call: TRBD1 (6 bases). This CDR3 is 18 amino acids long. The V end was cut by 3 bases, the J end by 3 bases, with 21 bases between. Germline V CDR1 and CDR2: LNHNV, YYDKDF (reference sequence). DNA for the CDR3: TGTGCCACCAGCAGGGCCACGGGGGCGCGTGGAAACAATCAGCCCCAGCATTTT. Translating it yields CATSRATGARGNNQPQHF.

The chain joins TRBV20-1 to TRBJ1-2, with a possible D match to TRBD1 (5 bases). The CDR3 has 11 amino acids. Trimming took off 2 bases at V and 4 bases at J, with 5 bases between the two ends. Germline V CDR1 and CDR2: DFQATT, SNEGSKA (reference sequence). For the CDR3, the DNA is TGCAGTGCTAGAAGGGGCTATGGCTACACCTTC. It yields the protein CSARRGYGYTF.

V is TRBV6-4 and J is TRBJ2-1; 10 nucleotides agree with TRBD2. This CDR3 spans 15 amino acids. Looked up from germline, CDR1 is MRHNA and CDR2 is SNTAGT. J gave up 7 bases and V 1 base, and 4 bases lay outside the gene matches. The CDR3 is CASSDLAGGGNEQFF. For the CDR3, the DNA is TGTGCCAGCAGTGACTTAGCGGGGGGCGGGAATGAGCAGTTCTTC.

This chain links TRBV9 with TRBJ1-2, with 8 positions matching TRBD1. This CDR3 comprises 15 residues. With V trimmed by 5 bases and J by 1 base, 7 bases remained unmatched. Germline CDR1 and CDR2: SGDLS and YYNGEE. The CDR3 here is CASRGQVVGNYGYTF. The CDR3 nucleotides read TGTGCCAGCAGGGGACAGGTAGTGGGTAACTATGGCTACACCTTC.

V gene TRBV18 combines with J gene TRBJ1-5, with D possibly matching TRBD1 (5 bases). V was pared by 3 bases and J by 4 bases, with 13 bases between. Germline V gives CDR1 KGHSH, CDR2 LQKENI. The CDR3 has 15 amino acids. For the CDR3, the DNA is TGTGCCAGCTCACCGGGCAGGGAAGTAAATCAGCCCCAGCATTTT. Protein product: CASSPGREVNQPQHF.

This chain links TRBV9 with TRBJ1-2; tentatively, D is TRBD1 (5 bases). Germline V gene lookup returns CDR1 SGDLS and CDR2 YYNGEE. The CDR3 totals 14 residues. Trimming took off 4 bases at V and 3 bases at J, with 13 bases between the two ends. This CDR3 is CASSPAGSDYGYTF. CDR3 bases: TGTGCCAGCAGCCCCGCAGGGAGCGACTATGGCTACACCTTC.

The V gene is TRBV6-5, the J gene TRBJ2-3; a weak D match, TRBD1 (6 bases). The CDR3 has 15 residues. V shed 2 bases and J shed 2 bases, with 11 bases lying between them. Germline V CDR1 and CDR2: MNHEY, SVGAGI. CDR3 DNA: TGTGCCAGCAGTTACGGGCAGGGGATCACAGATACGCAGTATTTT. Residues: CASSYGQGITDTQYF.

The chain links TRBV4-3 to TRBJ1-2; 8 bases agree with TRBD1. From germline, CDR1 is LGHNA and CDR2 YSLEER. CDR3 length: 16 residues. V shed 4 bases and J 8 bases; nucleotides not matched to a gene: 15. CDR3 sequence reads: CASSRNTGGPMGGYTF. Here the CDR3 DNA reads TGCGCCAGCAGCCGGAACACAGGGGGACCTATGGGAGGCTACACCTTC.

The chain couples TRBV6-2 or TRBV6-3 to TRBJ1-3; D is unresolved. The CDR3 extends over 19 amino acids. Germline loops: CDR1 MNHEY, CDR2 SVGEGT. V was cut by 3 bases and J by 7 bases, with 28 bases left in between. CDR3 coding DNA: TGTGCCAGCAGTTATACCCTCCAAAAAAGACTGGGAACCGTCAACACCATATATTTT. Translated: CASSYTLQKRLGTVNTIYF.

The V and J genes are TRBV6-5 and TRBJ2-2, with D hard to call. This CDR3 region has 15 residues. Trimming shortened V by 2 bases and J by 0 bases, and 7 bases separated the two germline ends. Germline lookup yields CDR1 MNHEY and CDR2 SVGAGI. For the CDR3, the DNA is TGTGCCAGCAGTTACACGGACCCGAACACCGGGGAGCTGTTTTTT. Encoded protein: CASSYTDPNTGELFF.

The chain joins TRBV19 to TRBJ1-1; D call uncertain. This CDR3 spans 13 amino acids. Between the trimmed V and J ends, which lost 5 bases and 1 base, there was a span of 8 bases. Germline V gene sequence: CDR1 LNHDA, CDR2 SQIVND (reference sequence). CDR3 protein: CASSQGQNTEAFF. In nucleotides, the CDR3 is TGTGCCAGTAGTCAAGGCCAGAACACTGAAGCTTTCTTT.

This rearrangement joins TRBV10-1 to TRBJ1-1; 7 bases are a match to TRBD1. CDR3 length equals 16 residues. The germline gives CDR1 WNHNN, CDR2 SYGVQD (reference sequence). V shed 1 base and J 3 bases; nucleotides not matched to a gene: 8. CDR3 protein: CASSEFQTGWDTEAFF. The CDR3 DNA sequence: TGCGCCAGCAGTGAGTTTCAGACAGGGTGGGACACTGAAGCTTTCTTT.

The genes are TRBV7-9 and TRBJ1-2; 7 bases align to TRBD1. CDR1 and CDR2 from the germline V gene are SEHNR and FQNEAQ (reference sequence). Losses at the gene ends were 4 bases for V and 6 bases for J; bases not matched to a gene: 5. This CDR3 has 13 amino acids. CDR3: CASSSLDRNGYTF. The DNA of the CDR3 is TGTGCCAGCAGCTCGCTGGACAGGAATGGCTACACCTTC.

DNA of the CDR3: TGTGCCATCAGAACCCGGGACAGTTATACCGGGGAGCTGTTTTTT. Protein sequence: CAIRTRDSYTGELFF. The chain carries TRBV10-3 and TRBJ2-2; 7 bases map to TRBD1. CDR1 is ENHRY, CDR2 SYGVKD, per germline. The trim removed 6 bases at V and 5 bases at J, leaving 9 bases unmatched. The CDR3 length is 15 residues.

This clone was observed a single time. The rearrangement joins TRBV6-5 to TRBJ1-5; possibly TRBD1 for D (5 bases). Trimming pared 2 bases from V and 10 bases from J, leaving 15 bases between. This CDR3 contains 14 residues. The germline CDR1 and CDR2 sequences are MNHEY and SVGAGI. For the CDR3, the DNA is TGTGCCAGCAGTTACGGACATAAATATGGCCCCCAGCATTTT. Its protein is CASSYGHKYGPQHF.

The chain couples TRBV6-6 to TRBJ2-5; TRBD1 agrees at 9 bases. V dropped 6 bases and J dropped 0; count of bases not matched to a gene: 14. This CDR3 spans 18 amino acids. The germline V gene encodes CDR1 MNHNY and CDR2 SVGAGI (reference sequence). The CDR3, as DNA: TGTGCCAGCAGACGACAGGGTAGGGGGACAGGGTACCAAGAGACCCAGTACTTC. This sequence encodes CASRRQGRGTGYQETQYF.

The CDR3 nucleotides read TGTGCCAGCAGCCAAGGTCGCTCGCGGGCTTCCCAGAACACTGAAGCTTTCTTT. Its translation is CASSQGRSRASQNTEAFF. This rearrangement joins TRBV4-2 to TRBJ1-1; D unresolved. The V end was cut by 1 base, the J end by 1 base, with 19 bases between. The CDR3 covers 18 residues. CDR1 and CDR2 (germline): LGHNA, YNFKEQ.

The chain employs TRBV9 and TRBJ1-1; 7 bases are a match to TRBD1. The CDR3 consists of 14 residues. Germline V CDR1 and CDR2: SGDLS, YYNGEE. After removal of 7 bases from V and 1 base from J, the junction contained 7 bases not matched to a gene. The CDR3 protein is CASGKRDRNTEAFF. The CDR3 nucleotides read TGTGCCAGCGGAAAACGGGACAGGAACACTGAAGCTTTCTTT.